A single sample gave rise to the 27 T cell receptor beta chains below, sequenced in a study of T cell changes during pregnancy in multiple sclerosis. Sequencing was performed with immunoSEQ multiplex PCR; in TCRdb, only in-frame clones are kept and a portion is missing. The sample consists of fewer than 60,000 clones, roughly 90% of them appearing once. This material consisted of CD4+ T cells from peripheral blood mononuclear cells, taken after pregnancy. The source is a female donor with multiple sclerosis, enrolled in a pregnancy study.

The V gene is TRBV18, the J gene TRBJ1-4; 9 bases are shared with TRBD1. The CDR3 is made up of 14 amino acids. With 2 bases clipped from V and 10 bases from J, the junction kept 5 bases outside the gene matches. Germline assignment: CDR1 KGHSH and CDR2 LQKENI. The CDR3: CASSPGQGSGKLFF. The CDR3 nucleotides read TGTGCCAGCTCACCAGGACAGGGGTCAGGAAAACTGTTTTTT. Filled out from reference TRBV18 and TRBJ1-4, the complete variable domain reads NAGVMQNPRHLVRRRGQEARLRCSPMKGHSHVYWYRQLPEEGLKFMVYLQKENIIDESGMPKERFSAEFPKEGPSILRIQQVVRGDSAAYFCASSPGQGSGKLFFGSGTQLSVL.

The rearrangement joins TRBV5-6 to TRBJ1-2, with D possibly TRBD1 on 6 matching bases. Germline CDR1 and CDR2: SGHDT and YYEEEE. Trimming took off 0 bases at V and 8 bases at J, with 14 bases between the two ends. This CDR3 comprises 14 residues. CDR3 bases: TGTGCCAGCAGCTTGGAGCTTACAGGGTTGGGCTACACCTTC. This codes for CASSLELTGLGYTF.

The rearrangement joins TRBV6-1 to TRBJ2-3; a possible D gene is TRBD2 (5 bases). Germline V CDR1 and CDR2: MNHNS, SASEGT. V gave up 5 bases and J gave up 1 base, with 13 bases separating them. CDR3 length: 15 residues. The CDR3 DNA reads as TGTGCCAGCAGTTCGGCGGCGGGCGGCACAGATACGCAGTATTTT. Protein product: CASSSAAGGTDTQYF.

DNA of the CDR3: TGCGCCAGCAGCGCTACTAGCTACGAGCAGTACTTC. It encodes CASSATSYEQYF. The chain employs TRBV10-1 and TRBJ2-7; D possibly corresponds to TRBD2 (5 bases). This CDR3 comprises 12 residues. In germline, CDR1 is WNHNN, CDR2 SYGVQD (reference sequence). With 6 bases removed from V and 3 bases from J, the gap between germline ends came to 9 bases.

The chain recombines TRBV29-1 with TRBJ1-1, with 7 bases that match TRBD1. CDR3 length: 13 residues. Looked up from germline, CDR1 is SQVTM and CDR2 is ANQGSEA. J was trimmed by 3 bases and V by 6 bases; bases with no gene match: 7. CDR3: CSVAETGYTEAFF. CDR3 sequence (DNA): TGCAGCGTGGCGGAGACAGGGTACACTGAAGCTTTCTTT.

V is TRBV7-2 and J is TRBJ2-7; perhaps TRBD1 as D (6 bases). Germline CDR1 and CDR2: SGHTA and FQGNSA. There are 12 residues in the CDR3. V was shortened by 4 bases and J by 10 bases, with 14 bases between the two germline ends. In DNA form, the CDR3 reads TGTGCCAGCAGCTACAACAGGGATTATCAGTACTTC. Protein product: CASSYNRDYQYF.

V and J are TRBV29-1 and TRBJ2-1; D may be TRBD2 (6 bases). Trimming left V 4 bases short and J 9 bases short, with 13 bases between. Germline V gene sequence: CDR1 SQVTM, CDR2 ANQGSEA. CDR3 length equals 12 residues. This CDR3 reads CSVGRSGVEQFF. DNA of the CDR3: TGCAGCGTTGGAAGATCGGGAGTTGAGCAGTTCTTC.

The chain has TRBV27 and TRBJ2-3; tentative D call: TRBD2 (5 bases). Germline loops: CDR1 MNHEY, CDR2 SMNVEV (reference sequence). CDR3 size: 12 residues. V dropped 2 bases and J dropped 6 bases, with 6 bases sitting between them. The CDR3 here is CASSLRGDTQYF. The CDR3 coding sequence is TGTGCCAGCAGTTTACGAGGGGATACGCAGTATTTT.

The CDR3 loop reads CASSEIAGLNNEQFF. As DNA, the CDR3 is TGTGCCAGCAGTGAAATAGCGGGACTCAACAATGAGCAGTTCTTC. The chain is built from TRBV2 and TRBJ2-1; 8 bases map to TRBD2. This CDR3 spans 15 amino acids. The J segment lost 5 bases and the V segment lost 2 bases, leaving 5 bases of the junction unmatched. The germline CDR1 and CDR2 sequences are SNHLY and FYNNEI.

The chain links TRBV5-1 to TRBJ2-7; TRBD2 aligns across 12 bases. With 2 bases clipped from V and 5 bases from J, the junction kept 5 bases outside the gene matches. This CDR3 has 15 amino acids. Looked up from germline, CDR1 is SGHRS and CDR2 is YFSETQ. The CDR3 is CASSFMTSGRNEQYF. The CDR3 DNA reads as TGCGCCAGCAGCTTCATGACTAGCGGGAGAAACGAGCAGTACTTC.

This clone was detected once. The genes are TRBV4-1 and TRBJ2-2; 15 nucleotides agree with TRBD2. The CDR3 extends over 18 amino acids. From germline, CDR1 is MGHRA and CDR2 YSYEKL. Germline trimming cut 0 bases from V and 6 bases from J; bases unmatched to any gene: 5. The DNA for the CDR3 is TGCGCCAGCAGCCAAGATCCCCGGACTAGCGGGAGGGCCGGGGAGCTGTTTTTT. It codes for CASSQDPRTSGRAGELFF.

The chain combines TRBV7-3 with TRBJ1-1; D is unresolved. Germline CDR1 reads SGHTA; CDR2 reads FQGTGA. Between the trimmed V and J ends, which lost 0 bases and 1 base, there was a span of 3 bases. The CDR3 extends over 13 amino acids. The CDR3 DNA reads TGTGCCAGCAGCTTAACCTGGAACACTGAAGCTTTCTTT. Protein sequence: CASSLTWNTEAFF.

The chain is built from TRBV27 and TRBJ1-4; no firm D call. CDR1 MNHEY and CDR2 SMNVEV come from the germline V gene (reference sequence). This CDR3 is 14 amino acids long. V was cut by 3 bases and J by 3 bases, with 8 bases left in between. The CDR3 coding sequence is TGTGCCAGCAGTTTGGCCGGGGCTAATGAAAAACTGTTTTTT. It specifies CASSLAGANEKLFF.

The genes are TRBV6-6 and TRBJ1-2; 9 bases agree with TRBD1. This CDR3 region has 16 residues. J was trimmed by 13 bases and V by 1 base; bases with no gene match: 16. Germline-derived CDR1 and CDR2 are MNHNY and SVGAGI (reference sequence). For the CDR3, the DNA is TGTGCCAGCAGTTACTTTACTGGACGGACAGGGGCAAATCTCACCTTC. Translation: CASSYFTGRTGANLTF.

This clone came up a few times. The chain joins TRBV2 to TRBJ1-1; D unclear. Germline V gene lookup returns CDR1 SNHLY and CDR2 FYNNEI. The V and J ends lost 2 bases and 3 bases respectively, with 7 bases between them. The CDR3 consists of 13 residues. The CDR3 DNA reads as TGTGCCAGCAGTGAAAACGGGTACACTGAAGCTTTCTTT. It encodes CASSENGYTEAFF.

The J gene is TRBJ1-1, the V gene TRBV29-1; TRBD1 agrees at 7 bases. Germline V CDR1 and CDR2: SQVTM, ANQGSEA. The trim removed 4 bases at V and 4 bases at J, leaving 6 bases unmatched. The CDR3 is 13 residues long. The CDR3 DNA reads as TGCAGCGTTGTACCAGGGGGAGGCACTGAAGCTTTCTTT. Amino acid sequence: CSVVPGGGTEAFF.

The chain couples TRBV7-8 to TRBJ2-3; D is unclear. V was shortened by 1 base and J by 3 bases, with 5 bases between the two germline ends. Per the germline V gene, CDR1 is SGHVS and CDR2 is FQNEAQ. The CDR3 is 13 amino acids. The CDR3 DNA sequence: TGTGCCAGCAGCTTAGTGCGGACAGATACGCAGTATTTT. It is translated as CASSLVRTDTQYF.

The chain links TRBV6-1 to TRBJ2-7; 9 nucleotides align to TRBD2. V lost 4 bases, J lost 7 bases, and 2 bases stayed unmatched. Germline CDR1 is MNHNS and CDR2 is SASEGT. The CDR3 length is 12 residues. DNA for the CDR3: TGTGCCAGCAGTGGTGGACTAGCGGAGCAGTACTTC. Encoded protein: CASSGGLAEQYF.

The rearrangement links TRBV18 to TRBJ2-3; 10 nucleotides agree with TRBD2. After removal of 3 bases from V and 0 bases from J, the junction contained 9 bases not matched to a gene. The CDR3 spans 18 residues. The germline gives CDR1 KGHSH, CDR2 LQKENI. This chain's CDR3 is CASSPFSSGSASTDTQYF. Here the CDR3 DNA reads TGTGCCAGCTCACCTTTTTCTAGCGGGAGCGCTAGCACAGATACGCAGTATTTT.

The gene calls are TRBV6-4 and TRBJ1-2, with unresolved D. CDR1 and CDR2 (germline): MRHNA, SNTAGT. V was cut by 4 bases and J by 6 bases, with 15 bases left in between. The CDR3 is 14 amino acids. The CDR3 nucleotides read TGTGCCAGCAGTGTAACTTTCGCCCTTCATGGCTACACCTTC. It translates to CASSVTFALHGYTF.

The rearrangement links TRBV19 to TRBJ2-3, with D perhaps matching TRBD2 (5 bases). CDR3 length: 12 amino acids. Germline V gene lookup returns CDR1 LNHDA and CDR2 SQIVND (reference sequence). Deletions cut 6 bases from V and 2 bases from J, with 6 bases between. In DNA, the CDR3 is TGTGCCAGTAGCGGGAACACAGATACGCAGTATTTT. Its protein product is CASSGNTDTQYF.

The chain joins TRBV28 to TRBJ1-5; D is perhaps TRBD1 (5 bases). Germline-derived CDR1 and CDR2 are MDHEN and SYDVKM. This CDR3 spans 12 amino acids. V lost 7 bases, J lost 7 bases, and 11 bases lay in between. CDR3 sequence: CASTQGGQPQHF. The CDR3 coding sequence is TGTGCCAGCACCCAGGGTGGACAGCCCCAGCATTTT.

The chain couples TRBV7-9 to TRBJ1-1, with D possibly being TRBD1 (5 bases). Trimming shortened V by 5 bases and J by 4 bases, and 17 bases separated the two germline ends. Germline V lookup: CDR1 SEHNR, CDR2 FQNEAQ (reference sequence). The CDR3 is 15 amino acids. CDR3 sequence reads: CASSLLSGVGTEAFF. CDR3 coding DNA: TGTGCCAGCAGCCTACTTTCGGGGGTGGGCACTGAAGCTTTCTTT.

Only a few counts were recorded for this clone. Its ends do not fully match the called genes, so a read error is possible. J is TRBJ1-2 and V is TRBV5-4; weak D call: TRBD1 (5 bases). The CDR3 is 12 amino acids. Germline V gene data show CDR1 as SGHNT and CDR2 as YYREEE (reference sequence). This chain's CDR3 is CASSQNYRGNAF. CDR3 nucleotide sequence: TGTGCCAGCAGCCAGAACTATAGGGGAAACGCCTTC. The whole variable domain, filled in from reference TRBV5-4 and TRBJ1-2, reads ETGVTQSPTHLIKTRGQQVTLRCSSQSGHNTVSWYQQALGQGPQFIFQYYREEENGRGNFPPRFSGLQFPNYSSELNVNALELDDSALYLCASSQNYRGNAFGSGTRLTVV.

V and J are TRBV5-5 and TRBJ1-2; D possibly corresponds to TRBD1 (6 bases). Deletions cut 0 bases from V and 2 bases from J, with 8 bases between. The CDR3 length is 14 residues. Germline values: CDR1 SGHKS, CDR2 YYEKEE (reference sequence). The CDR3: CASSLGGQNYGYTF. DNA for the CDR3: TGTGCCAGCAGCTTGGGGGGGCAGAACTATGGCTACACCTTC.

The rearrangement links TRBV4-1 to TRBJ2-6; TRBD2 is a possible D gene (6 bases). The length of the CDR3 is 20 residues. V gave up 1 base and J gave up 0 bases, with 19 bases separating them. The germline gives CDR1 MGHRA, CDR2 YSYEKL. Written as DNA, the CDR3 is TGCGCCAGCAGCCAAGTGGGACTTCAGGGCAGTCGCTCTGGGGCCAACGTCCTGACTTTC. It translates to CASSQVGLQGSRSGANVLTF.

This chain links TRBV10-2 with TRBJ2-1, with TRBD2 matching 8 bases. This CDR3 has 14 amino acids. J lost 7 bases, V lost 3 bases, and 5 bases had no gene match. Germline CDR1 reads WSHSY; CDR2 reads SAAADI. Written as DNA, the CDR3 is TGCGCCAGCAGTGATTCCGGGAGGGGGAATGAGCAGTTCTTC. Amino acid sequence: CASSDSGRGNEQFF.